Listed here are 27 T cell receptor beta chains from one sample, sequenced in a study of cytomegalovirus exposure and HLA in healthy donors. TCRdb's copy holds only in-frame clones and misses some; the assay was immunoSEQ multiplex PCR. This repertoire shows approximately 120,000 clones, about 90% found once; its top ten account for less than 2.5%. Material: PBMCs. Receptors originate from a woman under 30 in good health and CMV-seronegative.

The CDR3 sequence: CASSLDGRGIPYEQYF. The CDR3 coding sequence is TGTGCCAGCAGCTTAGATGGGCGGGGGATCCCCTACGAGCAGTACTTC. V gene TRBV11-2 combines with J gene TRBJ2-7, with 7 bases identical to TRBD2. Germline V lookup: CDR1 SGHAT, CDR2 FQNNGV. The CDR3 is 16 residues long. The V gene end was trimmed by 0 bases and the J gene end by 2 bases; junction bases not matched to a gene: 7.

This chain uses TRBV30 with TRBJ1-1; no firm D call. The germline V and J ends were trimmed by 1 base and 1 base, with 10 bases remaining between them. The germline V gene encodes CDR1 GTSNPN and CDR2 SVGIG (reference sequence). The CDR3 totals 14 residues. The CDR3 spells CAWSAYNANTEAFF. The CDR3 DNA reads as TGTGCCTGGAGTGCATACAACGCGAACACTGAAGCTTTCTTT.

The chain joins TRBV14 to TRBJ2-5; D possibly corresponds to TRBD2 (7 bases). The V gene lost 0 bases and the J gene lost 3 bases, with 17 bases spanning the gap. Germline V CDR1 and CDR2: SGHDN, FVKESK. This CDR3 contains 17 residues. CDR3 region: CASSQDRGLAEKETQYF. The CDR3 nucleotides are TGTGCCAGCAGCCAAGACCGGGGGCTAGCGGAGAAAGAGACCCAGTACTTC. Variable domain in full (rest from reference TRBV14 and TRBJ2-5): EAGVTQFPSHSVIEKGQTVTLRCDPISGHDNLYWYRRVMGKEIKFLLHFVKESKQDESGMPNNRFLAERTGGTYSTLKVQPAELEDSGVYFCASSQDRGLAEKETQYFGPGTRLLVL.

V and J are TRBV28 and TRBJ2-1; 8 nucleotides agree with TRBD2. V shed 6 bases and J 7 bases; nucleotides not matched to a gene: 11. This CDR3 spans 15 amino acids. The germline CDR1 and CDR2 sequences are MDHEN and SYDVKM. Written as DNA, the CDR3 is TGTGCCAGCAGCCCCGGGGGGGCCACTGGAAATGAGCAGTTCTTC. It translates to CASSPGGATGNEQFF.

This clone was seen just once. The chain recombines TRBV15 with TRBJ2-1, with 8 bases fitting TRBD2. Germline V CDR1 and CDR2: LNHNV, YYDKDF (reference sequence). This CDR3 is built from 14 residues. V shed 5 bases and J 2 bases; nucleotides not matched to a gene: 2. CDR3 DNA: TGTGCCACCAGCCCGGGACTAGCCTACAATGAGCAGTTCTTC. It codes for CATSPGLAYNEQFF.

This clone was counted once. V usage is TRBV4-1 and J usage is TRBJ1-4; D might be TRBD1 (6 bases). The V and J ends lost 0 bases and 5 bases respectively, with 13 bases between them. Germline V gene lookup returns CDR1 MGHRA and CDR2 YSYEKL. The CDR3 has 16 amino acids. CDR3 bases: TGCGCCAGCAGCCAAGACGGGACACGAGAGAATGAAAAACTGTTTTTT. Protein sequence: CASSQDGTRENEKLFF.

CDR3 in DNA: TGTGCCACCAGCAGAGATGGGGAGCCCTACGAGCAGTACTTC. Its translation: CATSRDGEPYEQYF. The V gene is TRBV15, the J gene TRBJ2-7; tentatively, D is TRBD2 (5 bases). CDR3 length: 14 amino acids. Trimming left V 0 bases short and J 2 bases short, with 8 bases between. Germline CDR1 is LNHNV and CDR2 is YYDKDF (reference sequence). Supplemented by reference TRBV15 and TRBJ2-7, the full variable domain reads DAMVIQNPRYQVTQFGKPVTLSCSQTLNHNVMYWYQQKSSQAPKLLFHYYDKDFNNEADTPDNFQSRRPNTSFCFLDIRSPGLGDTAMYLCATSRDGEPYEQYFGPGTRLTVT.

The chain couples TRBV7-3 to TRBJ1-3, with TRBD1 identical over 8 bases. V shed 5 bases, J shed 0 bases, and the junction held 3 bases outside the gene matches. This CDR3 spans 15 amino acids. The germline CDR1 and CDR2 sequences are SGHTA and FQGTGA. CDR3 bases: TGTGCCAGCAGCCCTACAGGGGGCTCTGGAAACACCATATATTTT. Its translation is CASSPTGGSGNTIYF.

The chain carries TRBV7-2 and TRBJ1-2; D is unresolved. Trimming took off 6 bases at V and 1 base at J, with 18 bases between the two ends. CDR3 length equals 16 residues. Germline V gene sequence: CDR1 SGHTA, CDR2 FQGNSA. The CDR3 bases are TGTGCCAGCAGTAATAACGGGATGTCGATTAACTATGGCTACACCTTC. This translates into CASSNNGMSINYGYTF.

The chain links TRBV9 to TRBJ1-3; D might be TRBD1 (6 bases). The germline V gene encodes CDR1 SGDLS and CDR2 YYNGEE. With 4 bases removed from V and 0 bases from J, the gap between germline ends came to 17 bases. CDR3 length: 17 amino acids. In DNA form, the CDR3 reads TGTGCCAGCAGCAAAGATAATACAGGGTACTCTGGAAACACCATATATTTT. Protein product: CASSKDNTGYSGNTIYF. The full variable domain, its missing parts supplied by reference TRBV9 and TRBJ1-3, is DSGVTQTPKHLITATGQRVTLRCSPRSGDLSVYWYQQSLDQGLQFLIQYYNGEERAKGNILERFSAQQFPDLHSELNLSSLELGDSALYFCASSKDNTGYSGNTIYFGEGSWLTVV.

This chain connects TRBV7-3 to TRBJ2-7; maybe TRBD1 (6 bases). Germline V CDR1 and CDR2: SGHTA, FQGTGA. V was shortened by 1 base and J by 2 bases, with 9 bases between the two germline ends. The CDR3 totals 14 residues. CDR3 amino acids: CASSLNPGAYEQYF. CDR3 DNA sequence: TGTGCCAGCAGCTTAAATCCAGGGGCCTACGAGCAGTACTTC.

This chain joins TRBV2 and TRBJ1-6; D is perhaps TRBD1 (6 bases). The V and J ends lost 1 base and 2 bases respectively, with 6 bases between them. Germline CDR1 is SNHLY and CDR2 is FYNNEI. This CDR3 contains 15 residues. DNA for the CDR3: TGTGCCAGCAGTGAAGAGGGGGCCTATAATTCACCCCTCCACTTT. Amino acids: CASSEEGAYNSPLHF.

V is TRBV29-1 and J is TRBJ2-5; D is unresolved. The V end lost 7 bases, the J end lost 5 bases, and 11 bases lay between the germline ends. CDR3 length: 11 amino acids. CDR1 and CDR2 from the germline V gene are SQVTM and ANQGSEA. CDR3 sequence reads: CSGYLWETQYF. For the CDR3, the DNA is TGCAGCGGATACTTATGGGAGACCCAGTACTTC.

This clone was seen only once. The DNA for the CDR3 is TGCGCCAGCAGCGGAGGGACTAGCGGCCAAGAGACCCAGTACTTC. As protein: CASSGGTSGQETQYF. This sequence joins TRBV5-1 and TRBJ2-5, with TRBD2 matching 11 bases. Germline loops: CDR1 SGHRS, CDR2 YFSETQ. Unmatched junction bases numbered 3, after V lost 4 bases and J lost 1 base. The CDR3 is made up of 15 amino acids.

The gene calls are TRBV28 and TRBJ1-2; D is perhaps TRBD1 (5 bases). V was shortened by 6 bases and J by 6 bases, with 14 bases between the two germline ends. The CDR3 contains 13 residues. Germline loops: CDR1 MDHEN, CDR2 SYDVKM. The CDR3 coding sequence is TGTGCCAGCAGGTTCGGGGGGGGAAATGGCTACACCTTC. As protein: CASRFGGGNGYTF.

This CDR3 reads CASSLEGGDRRSPLHF. Here the CDR3 DNA reads TGCGCCAGCAGCTTGGAGGGTGGGGACAGGCGATCACCCCTCCACTTT. The V and J genes are TRBV5-1 and TRBJ1-6; TRBD1 aligns across 8 bases. The CDR3 spans 16 residues. Unmatched junction bases numbered 9, after V lost 0 bases and J lost 10 bases. Looked up from germline, CDR1 is SGHRS and CDR2 is YFSETQ.

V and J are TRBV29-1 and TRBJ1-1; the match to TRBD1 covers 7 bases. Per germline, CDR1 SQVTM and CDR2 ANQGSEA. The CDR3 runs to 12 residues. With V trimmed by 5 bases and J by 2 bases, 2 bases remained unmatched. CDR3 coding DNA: TGCAGCGTTCAGGGGGTCAACACTGAAGCTTTCTTT. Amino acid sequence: CSVQGVNTEAFF.

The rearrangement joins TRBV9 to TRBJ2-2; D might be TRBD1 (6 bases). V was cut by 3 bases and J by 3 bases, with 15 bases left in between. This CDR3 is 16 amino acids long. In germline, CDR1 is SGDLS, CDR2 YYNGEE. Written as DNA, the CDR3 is TGTGCCAGCAGCGAACCACAGGGATTGGACACCGGGGAGCTGTTTTTT. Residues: CASSEPQGLDTGELFF.

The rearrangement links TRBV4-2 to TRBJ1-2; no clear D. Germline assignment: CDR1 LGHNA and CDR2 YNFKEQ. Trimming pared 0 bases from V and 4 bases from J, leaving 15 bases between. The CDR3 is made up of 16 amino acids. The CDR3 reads CASSQDQVPDLYGYTF. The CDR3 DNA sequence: TGTGCCAGCAGCCAAGATCAAGTCCCAGATCTCTATGGCTACACCTTC.

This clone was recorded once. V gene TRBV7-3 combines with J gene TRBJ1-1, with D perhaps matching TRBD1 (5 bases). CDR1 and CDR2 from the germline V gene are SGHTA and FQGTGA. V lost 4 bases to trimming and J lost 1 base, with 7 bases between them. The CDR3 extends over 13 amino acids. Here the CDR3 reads CASSSDRNTEAFF. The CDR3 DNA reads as TGTGCCAGCAGCTCAGACAGGAACACTGAAGCTTTCTTT.

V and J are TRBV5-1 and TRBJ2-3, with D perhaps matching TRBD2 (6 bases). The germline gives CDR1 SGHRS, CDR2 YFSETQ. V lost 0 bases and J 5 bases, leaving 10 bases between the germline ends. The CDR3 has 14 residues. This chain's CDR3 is CASSLGQGGDTQYF. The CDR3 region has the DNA TGCGCCAGCAGCTTGGGGCAGGGAGGAGATACGCAGTATTTT.

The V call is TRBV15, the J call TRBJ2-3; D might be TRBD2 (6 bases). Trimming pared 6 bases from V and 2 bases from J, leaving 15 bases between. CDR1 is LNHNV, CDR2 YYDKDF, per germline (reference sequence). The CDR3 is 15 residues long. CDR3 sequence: CATRGGAGITDTQYF. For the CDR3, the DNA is TGTGCCACCAGGGGTGGAGCGGGTATCACAGATACGCAGTATTTT.

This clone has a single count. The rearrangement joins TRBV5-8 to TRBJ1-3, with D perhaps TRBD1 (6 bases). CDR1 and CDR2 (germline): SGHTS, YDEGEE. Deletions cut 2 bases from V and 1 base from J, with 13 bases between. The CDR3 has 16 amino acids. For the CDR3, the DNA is TGTGCCAGCAGCTTCGGGGGGACAAGATCTGGAAACACCATATATTTT. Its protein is CASSFGGTRSGNTIYF.

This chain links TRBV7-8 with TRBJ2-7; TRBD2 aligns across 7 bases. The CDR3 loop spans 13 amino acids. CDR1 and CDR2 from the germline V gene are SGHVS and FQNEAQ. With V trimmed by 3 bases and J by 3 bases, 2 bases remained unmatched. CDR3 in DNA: TGTGCCAGCAGCTTGGGGGGGAACTACGAGCAGTACTTC. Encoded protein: CASSLGGNYEQYF.

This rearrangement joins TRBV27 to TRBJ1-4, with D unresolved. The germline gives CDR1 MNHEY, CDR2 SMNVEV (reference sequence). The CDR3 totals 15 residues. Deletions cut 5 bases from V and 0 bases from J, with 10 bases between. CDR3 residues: CASSLLPATNEKLFF. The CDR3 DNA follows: TGTGCCAGCAGTCTACTACCCGCAACTAATGAAAAACTGTTTTTT.

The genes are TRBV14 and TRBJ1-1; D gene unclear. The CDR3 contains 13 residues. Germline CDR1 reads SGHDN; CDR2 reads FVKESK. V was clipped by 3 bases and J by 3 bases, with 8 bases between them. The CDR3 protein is CASSQGRHTEAFF. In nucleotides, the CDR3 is TGTGCCAGCAGCCAGGGGAGGCACACTGAAGCTTTCTTT.

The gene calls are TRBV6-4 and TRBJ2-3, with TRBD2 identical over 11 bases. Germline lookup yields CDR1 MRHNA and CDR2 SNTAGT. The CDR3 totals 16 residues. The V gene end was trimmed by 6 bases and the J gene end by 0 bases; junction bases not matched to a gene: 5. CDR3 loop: CASRGSGGGSTDTQYF. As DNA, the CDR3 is TGTGCCAGCAGGGGTAGCGGGGGGGGAAGCACAGATACGCAGTATTTT.